These 7 T cell receptor beta chains were sequenced from one sample in a study of relationships among human T cell subsets. TCR alpha and beta CDR3s were amplified from mRNA by semiquantitative ARM-PCR. ARM-PCR used tagged nested gene-specific primers, then communal superprimers for exponential amplification. TCRdb re-analysed the multiplex PCR reads in MiXCR, keeping a single row per CDR3 protein. The top ten hold around 37% of the sample, which has some 16,000 distinct CDR3 sequences, around three fifths seen once. Source material: total T cells sorted from blood. The receptors here all came from a man aged 40-49 years in good health.

The rearrangement links TRBV27 to TRBJ2-7, with TRBD2 identical over 8 bases. Germline loops: CDR1 MNHEY, CDR2 SMNVEV (reference sequence). J gave up 7 bases and V 5 bases, and 13 bases lay outside the gene matches. The CDR3 runs to 15 residues. CDR3 bases: TGTGCCAGCAGTAATGGACTAGCTGGGGTTTCGGAGCAGTACTTC. Encoded protein: CASSNGLAGVSEQYF.

This chain uses TRBV19 with TRBJ2-3, with D possibly matching TRBD1 (6 bases). Trimming removed 7 bases at V and 2 bases at J, with 10 bases between. Germline lookup yields CDR1 LNHDA and CDR2 SQIVND (reference sequence). CDR3 length: 13 residues. CDR3 nucleotide sequence: TGTGCCAGTAACCAGGGGTCCACAGATACGCAGTATTTT. This codes for CASNQGSTDTQYF.

This clonotype was found once. V is TRBV25-1 and J is TRBJ2-1; D remains ambiguous. The V end was cut by 4 bases, the J end by 5 bases, with 3 bases between. The CDR3 covers 11 residues. Per the germline V gene, CDR1 is MGHDK and CDR2 is SYGVNS. The CDR3, as DNA: TGTGCCAGCAGTGCGCACAATGAGCAGTTCTTC. Its protein product is CASSAHNEQFF.

The J gene is TRBJ2-3, the V gene TRBV11-2; tentatively, D is TRBD1 (6 bases). Germline V CDR1 and CDR2: SGHAT, FQNNGV. V gave up 2 bases and J gave up 0 bases, with 9 bases separating them. This CDR3 has 15 amino acids. In DNA, the CDR3 is TGTGCCAGCAGCTTACAGACAGGAAGCACAGATACGCAGTATTTT. It translates to CASSLQTGSTDTQYF.

Only one count was recorded for this clonotype. The chain couples TRBV5-1 to TRBJ1-1; 7 positions match TRBD1. J gave up 7 bases and V 0 bases, and 3 bases lay outside the gene matches. This CDR3 region has 13 residues. Germline V gene lookup returns CDR1 SGHRS and CDR2 YFSETQ. The CDR3 spells CASSLGTGNEAFF. The CDR3 coding sequence is TGCGCCAGCAGCTTGGGGACAGGCAATGAAGCTTTCTTT.

The J gene is TRBJ2-5, the V gene TRBV18; 8 nucleotides line up with TRBD1. This CDR3 has 15 residues. V shed 4 bases, J shed 1 base, and the junction held 5 bases outside the gene matches. The germline V gene encodes CDR1 KGHSH and CDR2 LQKENI. The CDR3 is CASSHKDRAQETQYF. The CDR3 coding sequence is TGTGCCAGCTCACACAAGGACAGGGCCCAAGAGACCCAGTACTTC.

The V gene is TRBV14, the J gene TRBJ2-3; 9 nucleotides line up with TRBD1. The V and J ends lost 6 bases and 2 bases, in that order; junction bases with no gene match: 6. The CDR3 spans 15 residues. CDR1 is SGHDN, CDR2 FVKESK, per germline. CDR3 sequence (DNA): TGTGCCAGCAGTGCCGGGACAGGGTACACAGATACGCAGTATTTT. Encoded protein: CASSAGTGYTDTQYF.